A single T cell receptor (beta chain) is shown here with its context. Per germline, CDR1 SEHNR and CDR2 FQNEAQ (reference sequence). The CDR3 has 13 residues. Trimming removed 5 bases from V and 3 bases from J, with 11 bases in between. Time point indicated: baseline, week 1 (first vaccination visit). The treatment was: pre-vaccination baseline after standard-of-care therapy. Assay used: immunoSEQ multiplex PCR; TCRdb lists only in-frame clones, some missing. The sample records about 32,000 clones, roughly 82% being singletons. These data originate in a study of a mutant IDH1 vaccine in newly diagnosed glioma.

The chain joins TRBV7-9 to TRBJ2-7; D may be TRBD1 (5 bases). Specimen: PBMCs, collected from a glioma patient treated with radiotherapy, temozolomide or both. The TCR comes from a young man with glioma. The CDR3 DNA follows: TGTGCCAGCAGCCCTCAGGGCCGCTACGAGCAGTACTTC. Translating gives CASSPQGRYEQYF.